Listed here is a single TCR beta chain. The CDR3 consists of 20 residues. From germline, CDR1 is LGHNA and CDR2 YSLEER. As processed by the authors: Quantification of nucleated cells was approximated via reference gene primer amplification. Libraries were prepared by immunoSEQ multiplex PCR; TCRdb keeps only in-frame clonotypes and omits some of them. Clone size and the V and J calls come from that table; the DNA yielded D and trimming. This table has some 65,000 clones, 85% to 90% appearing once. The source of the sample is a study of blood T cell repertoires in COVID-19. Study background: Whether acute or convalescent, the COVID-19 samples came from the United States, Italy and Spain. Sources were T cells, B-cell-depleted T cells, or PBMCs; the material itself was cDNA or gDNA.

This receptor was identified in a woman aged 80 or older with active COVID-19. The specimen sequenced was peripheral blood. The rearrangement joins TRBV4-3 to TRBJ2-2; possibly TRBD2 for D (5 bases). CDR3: CAGRSSQEGFIPRSTGELFF. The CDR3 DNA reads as TGCGCGGGCCGCAGCAGCCAAGAGGGATTTATCCCTAGGAGCACCGGGGAGCTGTTTTTT.